These 17 T cell receptor beta chains came from one sample sequenced in a study of cytomegalovirus exposure and HLA in healthy donors (dated by TCRdb to the late 2010s). The library relied on the immunoSEQ multiplex PCR assay. For the multiplex PCR, a mixture combining 60 forward primers for TCR Vbeta segments and 13 reverse primers for TCR Jbeta segments was used. This is the immuneACCESS table as TCRdb keeps it, with only in-frame sequences that have V and J called. A part of the clones is gone; compared with another copy, unresolved V genes explain less than half, and the rest is unexplained. The sample data list 150,000 to 170,000 clones, and about 84% of these were observed just once. The ten most abundant clones make up 5.6% of the sample. Sequencing was done on a sample of PBMCs. All receptors derive from a woman aged 40 to 55 in good health and CMV-seropositive.

This clone was counted only a few times. J is TRBJ2-5 and V is TRBV27, with 10 bases fitting TRBD2. There are 18 residues in the CDR3. The junction had 18 bases not matched to a gene; V was cut back by 5 bases and J by 6 bases. Germline CDR1 is MNHEY and CDR2 is SMNVEV (reference sequence). Written as DNA, the CDR3 is TGTGCCAGCAGTCCGGCGGGGGGAGCGGGAGGGCCTCTTAAGACCCAGTACTTC. The encoded protein is CASSPAGGAGGPLKTQYF.

The V and J genes are TRBV4-1 and TRBJ2-5; 7 bases match TRBD1. The J call may not be correct, given that the DNA end is closer to TRBJ2-7. CDR1 and CDR2 from the germline V gene are MGHRA and YSYEKL. The CDR3 loop spans 14 amino acids. The CDR3 nucleotides read TGCGCCAGCAGCCAATTGGGACAGCTAGACGAGCAGTACTTC. This gives the protein CASSQLGQLDEQYF.

This clone has more than one count but fewer than ten. The CDR3 DNA sequence: TGTGCCAGCAGGATGGGCGGGAGAGTAAATGAGCAGTTCTTC. Its translation: CASRMGGRVNEQFF. This rearrangement joins TRBV6-5 to TRBJ2-1; 7 nucleotides agree with TRBD2. The V and J ends lost 6 bases and 7 bases, in that order; junction bases with no gene match: 9. Germline V gives CDR1 MNHEY, CDR2 SVGAGI. This CDR3 region has 14 residues.

This sequence joins TRBV30 and TRBJ1-5; D not certain. V was trimmed by 3 bases and J by 0 bases, leaving 9 bases between them. The CDR3 spans 14 residues. CDR1 GTSNPN and CDR2 SVGIG come from the germline V gene (reference sequence). The CDR3 bases are TGTGCCTGGAGCAACAGTTATAGCAATCAGCCCCAGCATTTT. It is translated as CAWSNSYSNQPQHF.

This CDR3 is CASSSVGGPYEQYF. DNA of the CDR3: TGTGCCAGCAGTTCCGTTGGAGGCCCCTACGAGCAGTACTTC. V and J are TRBV27 and TRBJ2-7; TRBD2 might be the D (5 bases). V lost 4 bases and J lost 2, with 12 bases in between. The CDR3 extends over 14 amino acids. Germline CDR1 reads MNHEY; CDR2 reads SMNVEV (reference sequence).

The chain recombines TRBV29-1 with TRBJ2-3, with TRBD2 matching over 8 bases. Germline CDR1 SQVTM, CDR2 ANQGSEA. This CDR3 spans 14 amino acids. Trimming removed 7 bases from V and 4 bases from J; junction bases left unmatched: 10. The CDR3 DNA reads TGCAGCGCGATTAGCGGGAATAAACCAGATACGCAGTATTTT. Translated, it gives CSAISGNKPDTQYF.

This chain links TRBV15 with TRBJ2-1; 13 bases fit TRBD2. V lost 9 bases and J lost 5; bases outside the gene matches: 4. CDR3 length: 14 residues. Germline-derived CDR1 and CDR2 are LNHNV and YYDKDF (reference sequence). The CDR3 is CATEGLAGNNEQFF. The CDR3 nucleotides are TGTGCCACGGAGGGACTAGCGGGAAACAATGAGCAGTTCTTC.

The chain carries TRBV13 and TRBJ1-5; 7 nucleotides line up with TRBD1. This CDR3 is built from 16 residues. V was clipped by 5 bases and J by 2 bases; unmatched bases: 9. The germline V gene encodes CDR1 PRHDT and CDR2 FYEKMQ (reference sequence). Written as DNA, the CDR3 is TGTGCCAGCAGCCGGAAGACAGGGACTGGCAATCAGCCCCAGCATTTT. Protein sequence: CASSRKTGTGNQPQHF.

This clone occurred once. The chain has TRBV9 and TRBJ2-2, with D possibly TRBD2 on 6 matching bases. Trimming shortened V by 1 base and J by 7 bases, and 11 bases separated the two germline ends. This CDR3 comprises 14 residues. CDR1 SGDLS and CDR2 YYNGEE come from the germline V gene. CDR3 sequence: CASSVKGTGGELFF. As DNA, the CDR3 is TGTGCCAGCAGCGTAAAGGGGACTGGCGGGGAGCTGTTTTTT.

This sequence joins TRBV29-1 and TRBJ2-5; 10 nucleotides match TRBD2. Germline V lookup: CDR1 SQVTM, CDR2 ANQGSEA. The V gene end was trimmed by 4 bases and the J gene end by 4 bases; junction bases not matched to a gene: 9. The CDR3 contains 15 residues. CDR3 DNA sequence: TGCAGCGTTGTCAAGCGGGAGGGTCAGGGAGAGACCCAGTACTTC. It codes for CSVVKREGQGETQYF.

The J gene is TRBJ2-2, the V gene TRBV5-1; 7 nucleotides match TRBD1. V dropped 4 bases and J dropped 4; count of bases not matched to a gene: 7. The CDR3 length is 15 residues. The germline V gene encodes CDR1 SGHRS and CDR2 YFSETQ. In nucleotides, the CDR3 is TGCGCCAGCAGCCAGTGGGGACAGATCACCGGGGAGCTGTTTTTT. As protein: CASSQWGQITGELFF.

V gene TRBV2 combines with J gene TRBJ1-2, with 9 bases identical to TRBD1. The CDR3 spans 14 residues. Germline CDR1 is SNHLY and CDR2 is FYNNEI. V shed 4 bases and J 3 bases; nucleotides not matched to a gene: 3. The CDR3 protein is CASSGGDRDYGYTF. CDR3 nucleotide sequence: TGTGCCAGCAGTGGGGGGGACAGGGACTATGGCTACACCTTC.

CDR3 region: CASSFQGGPYEQYF. The CDR3 DNA follows: TGTGCCAGCAGTTTCCAGGGGGGACCCTACGAGCAGTACTTC. V usage is TRBV27 and J usage is TRBJ2-7; D may be TRBD1 (7 bases). Per germline, CDR1 MNHEY and CDR2 SMNVEV (reference sequence). Trimming shortened V by 3 bases and J by 2 bases, and 11 bases separated the two germline ends. CDR3 length: 14 residues.

CDR3 amino acids: CASSPRATSGTTTDTQYF. In DNA form, the CDR3 reads TGTGCCAGCAGCCCGCGAGCGACTAGCGGGACCACAACAGATACGCAGTATTTT. The chain links TRBV5-5 to TRBJ2-3, with TRBD2 identical over 11 bases. Germline CDR1 reads SGHKS; CDR2 reads YYEKEE (reference sequence). The CDR3 contains 18 residues. J gave up 3 bases and V 4 bases, and 13 bases lay outside the gene matches.

This chain connects TRBV30 to TRBJ2-4; TRBD2 aligns across 8 bases. The CDR3 contains 15 residues. The germline V gene has CDR1 GTSNPN and CDR2 SVGIG (reference sequence). J lost 1 base, V lost 4 bases, and 6 bases had no gene match. This CDR3 is CAWTDSGKAKNIQYF. The CDR3, as DNA: TGTGCCTGGACCGATAGCGGGAAGGCCAAAAACATTCAGTACTTC.

The gene calls are TRBV19 and TRBJ1-1; perhaps TRBD1 as D (6 bases). The germline V and J ends were trimmed by 0 bases and 2 bases, with 10 bases remaining between them. In germline, CDR1 is LNHDA, CDR2 SQIVND (reference sequence). This CDR3 comprises 15 residues. The DNA of the CDR3 is TGTGCCAGTAGTATAGACTGGACAGCAAACACTGAAGCTTTCTTT. Its translation: CASSIDWTANTEAFF.

The V gene is TRBV4-2, the J gene TRBJ1-2; a weak D match, TRBD1 (6 bases). Germline assignment: CDR1 LGHNA and CDR2 YNFKEQ. The germline V and J ends were trimmed by 6 bases and 4 bases, with 27 bases remaining between them. This CDR3 has 18 residues. The CDR3 region has the DNA TGTGCCAGCAGTCCCGTGGGCATCGGGGGGGCGGGGGGCTATGGCTACACCTTC. This translates into CASSPVGIGGAGGYGYTF.